This section outlines one T cell receptor beta chain sequence together with its context. Its antigen remains undetermined. No per-base quality is available; no much larger clone lies one base away. This sample's treatment or condition label indicates: live attenuated yellow fever vaccine strain. A standard Ficoll-Paque protocol was used to isolate PBMCs from peripheral blood. CD4 and CD8 T-cell fractions were isolated with Dynabeads CD4 and CD8 positive selection kits. TriZol was used to extract RNA from bulk PBMCs, from CD4 and CD8 fractions, and from dextramer-positive and dextramer-negative fractions. The sample comes from a study of T cells after yellow fever vaccination (dated by TCRdb to about 2019). For context, the study as a whole: The SMART-Seq v4 Ultra Low Input RNA kit was used to prepare libraries from fractions with low cell numbers. Blood samples were taken at several timepoints before and after primary and secondary immunization, and bulk PBMC replicates and cell subsets were isolated. Two healthy male donors made up the cohort, one aged 18 to 30 years and the other aged 30 to 40 years. Bulk TCR alpha and beta repertoires were sequenced longitudinally to track T-cell clones before and after primary and booster YFV17D yellow fever vaccination. What the research found in general, with its limitations: Because abundant contaminating clonotypes from the bulk population could be contained in FACS-sorted repertoires, computational filtering was required. After the booster, most clones that had expanded after primary vaccination were detected again (around 97% of CD4 and around nine tenths of CD8), suggesting broad maintenance of memory. A small fraction of clonotypes appeared in both the CD4 and CD8 compartments, likely as a result of convergent recombination. Compared with the primary T-cell response, the secondary T-cell response was faster but weaker, reaching its peak on day 5 rather than on day 15. Only a couple of donors were included in the study, so the extent to which the findings can be generalized is limited.

TCR cDNA was synthesized by 5'RACE template switching, which introduced a universal primer site and unique molecular identifiers. Priming of cDNA synthesis was performed from both the TCR alpha and TCR beta constant segments. Library amplification used two PCR steps, and the second PCR step added sample barcodes and sequencing adapters. Libraries were sequenced on Illumina HiSeq 2500 (2x100 bp) or NovaSeq (2x150 bp). The source study handled its data this way. Demultiplexing of reads and collapsing into UMI consensus sequences were performed with MIGEC, and V(D)J alignment was carried out with MiXCR. Vaccine-responding clonotypes were defined with edgeR using replicate PBMC samples, requiring FDR below 0.01 and a log2 fold change above 5 up to day 15. Each bulk clonotype received a CD4 or CD8 identity based on whether the sequenced CD4 or CD8 repertoire contained that clonotype at higher abundance. The public reads were reanalyzed by TCRdb: fastp trimming at Q25, MiXCR alignment, in-frame beta chains only. Rows matching on CDR3 protein sequence are summarized as one entry with the most common DNA and genes. The V and J calls and clone size come from TCRdb's table, not from the authors' own analysis. Within this sample are about 240,000 distinct CDR3 sequences, with less than 9% of them counted one time only. The ten biggest clones cover roughly 0.93% of the sample.

Measured from the cysteine to the phenylalanine, the CDR3 is 15 residues long. Kept here is only the CDR3 DNA, which spans 45 bases and is read in frame from base 1. The germline V gene yields SGHTA for CDR1 and FQGNSA for CDR2. V loses 1 base, J loses 1 base, and the germline ends lie 10 bases apart. The receptor comes from a man in his thirties or forties who received the YFV17D yellow fever vaccine. The chain is assembled from TRBV7-2 and TRBJ2-5; no D gene call is confident. The sequencing used CD4+ T cells sorted from PBMCs, collected 15 days after the yellow fever booster vaccination. The nucleotide sequence reads as follows: TGTGCCAGCAGCTTAGTACCAGGTTCCCAAGAGACCCAGTACTTC. Its amino acids are CASSLVPGSQETQYF.